This T cell receptor (beta chain) emerged from a study of cytomegalovirus exposure and HLA in healthy donors. Regarding the study as a whole: Prior analysis indicated that the majority of TCR beta V segments exhibited productivity approximately 90% or approximately 30% of the time.

Primers for the PCR totalled 60 Vbeta and 13 Jbeta. Profiled with immunoSEQ multiplex PCR; TCRdb holds only in-frame clones, not every one. This table holds some 190,000 clones, about three quarters found once. This clone was counted between two and nine times. What it recognizes is unknown. Germline trimming cut 3 bases from V and 4 bases from J; bases unmatched to any gene: 14. The CDR3 is 18 amino acids. The germline V gene encodes CDR1 LNHDA and CDR2 SQIVND (reference sequence). This TCR came from a woman in her thirties or forties in good health and CMV-seronegative. The sample taken for sequencing was PBMCs. V gene TRBV19 combines with J gene TRBJ1-3, with 8 bases identical to TRBD1. The CDR3 sequence is CASSIPITRGLKGNTIYF. The CDR3, as DNA: TGTGCCAGTAGTATCCCTATAACCAGGGGGCTGAAGGGAAACACCATATATTTT.